This T cell receptor (beta chain) is from a study of blood T cell repertoires in COVID-19. Study overall: Whether acute or convalescent, the COVID-19 samples came from the United States, Italy and Spain. The analysed material was cDNA or gDNA that came from T cells, B-cell-depleted T cells, or PBMCs.

Sequencing used immunoSEQ multiplex PCR; TCRdb keeps in-frame clones, though not all of them. Of about 55,000 clones listed, more than 80% are singletons. V was pared by 8 bases and J by 1 base, with 9 bases between. The CDR3 length is 12 residues. This chain connects TRBV12-3 or TRBV12-4 to TRBJ2-7; D unresolved. Sequencing was performed on peripheral blood. The receptor was derived from a human donor in a cohort sampled during active COVID-19. This chain's CDR3 is CASGDWSYEQYF. CDR3 nucleotide sequence: TGTGCCAGCGGCGACTGGTCCTACGAGCAGTACTTC.